The clone carrying this TCR beta chain was detected only a few times. Its specificity is not known. TCRdb reprocessed the 5' RACE reads via MiXCR and lists one record per CDR3 protein. The table records 35,000 to 45,000 distinct CDR3 sequences, approximately 23% of them present only once. Treg sorting used a CD4+CD25+CD127-/low gate. Looked up from germline, CDR1 is MNHEY and CDR2 is SVGAGI. CDR3 length equals 12 residues. Trimming removed 10 bases from V and 7 bases from J; junction bases left unmatched: 5. Overall study findings and caveats: In terms of TCR gene usage, tumor memory CD4+ T cells clustered together with blood and lymph node memory CD4+ cells, as well as with lymph node naive CD4+ cells.

The V gene is TRBV6-5, the J gene TRBJ2-2; 8 positions agree with TRBD1. The source of this sequence is a female donor with breast cancer. Material for sequencing was Tregs sorted from a lymph node. Written as DNA, the CDR3 is TGTGCCACCGGGACAGGAGACGGGGAGCTGTTTTTT. This translates into CATGTGDGELFF.